This T cell receptor beta chain derives from a study of T-cell reconstitution after alpha-beta-depleted transplantation in children. This CDR3 region has 20 residues. The V gene lost 5 bases and the J gene lost 0 bases, with 28 bases spanning the gap. Germline CDR1 SQVTM, CDR2 ANQGSEA. This clonotype was seen a few times. During its preparation, the TCRbeta library received unique molecular identifiers. TCRdb reprocessed the PCR reads with MiXCR, giving one entry per CDR3 protein. The data show hundreds of thousands of distinct CDR3 sequences, more than 9% seen once. This chain connects TRBV29-1 to TRBJ2-2; TRBD1 might be the D (6 bases). The TCR originated in a human donor who donated a stem cell graft to a child with acute myeloid leukemia. This material consisted of PBMCs from the stem cell graft donor, taken from the stem cell graft. The CDR3 nucleotides read TGCAGCGTTCCCGACGCACACTGGACAGTAAGCGCCGCGAACACCGGGGAGCTGTTTTTT. This sequence encodes CSVPDAHWTVSAANTGELFF.